This T cell receptor (beta chain) was recorded in a study of cytomegalovirus exposure and HLA in healthy donors. Study-level background: Within the Caucasian-associated ancestry cluster were around 81% of the roughly 400 genotyped donors.

The study's findings and limits: A reported reduction in N-insertions relative to the 666-donor mean was seen in an Asian-associated ancestry cluster in a later analysis. The authors confirmed in vitro that three CMV-associated chains were specific for CMV antigens. In a later analysis, V- and J-gene trimming of beta chains associated with a DCLRE1C missense variant, replicated independently.

The V and J ends lost 2 bases and 1 base respectively, with 8 bases between them. The germline CDR1 and CDR2 sequences are SQVTM and ANQGSEA. The CDR3 covers 13 residues. Notes on this clone: Its target is unknown.

Use of 60 Vbeta and 13 Jbeta primers characterized the PCR. Repertoires were generated with immunoSEQ multiplex PCR, while TCRdb's copy carries only in-frame clones and drops some. The data show approximately 220,000 clones, 76% seen once. The specimen sequenced was PBMCs. This TCR came from a man between 18 and 29 years old in good health and CMV-seronegative. V usage is TRBV29-1 and J usage is TRBJ2-5; perhaps TRBD1 as D (6 bases). This chain's CDR3 is CSVETGSQETQYF. Here the CDR3 DNA reads TGCAGCGTTGAAACAGGGAGCCAAGAGACCCAGTACTTC.